A single sample gave rise to the 31 T cell receptor beta chains below, sequenced in a study of cytotoxic CD8 clonotypes in ibrutinib-treated CLL. Libraries were prepared by immunoSEQ multiplex PCR; TCRdb keeps only in-frame clonotypes and omits some of them. The table has approximately 190,000 clones, nearly 80% seen once. Sequencing used PBMCs, obtained after 12 months of ibrutinib treatment. The receptors derive from a human donor with chronic lymphocytic leukemia.

This clone was observed at least ten times. The chain combines TRBV6-1 with TRBJ2-6; D unresolved. The V gene's germline CDR1 is MNHNS and CDR2 SASEGT. The CDR3 length is 15 residues. V dropped 3 bases and J dropped 1 base, with 7 bases sitting between them. This CDR3 is CASSDLRSGANVLTF. DNA for the CDR3: TGTGCCAGCAGTGATCTAAGGTCTGGGGCCAACGTCCTGACTTTC.

The V call is TRBV5-1, the J call TRBJ1-1; 12 bases match TRBD1. This CDR3 comprises 14 residues. CDR1 is SGHRS and CDR2 is YFSETQ in the germline V gene. Trimming at V came to 4 bases and at J to 11 bases, leaving 9 bases not matched to a gene. CDR3 bases: TGCGCCAGCAGCGCCGGGACAGGGGGCTTGGCGGCTTTCTTT. Its protein product is CASSAGTGGLAAFF. Looking up the rest from reference TRBV5-1 and TRBJ1-1 gives the full variable domain: KAGVTQTPRYLIKTRGQQVTLSCSPISGHRSVSWYQQTPGQGLQFLFEYFSETQRNKGNFPGRFSGRQFSNSRSEMNVSTLELGDSALYLCASSAGTGGLAAFFGQGTRLTVV.

This chain connects TRBV19 to TRBJ1-1; 8 nucleotides agree with TRBD1. The CDR3 runs to 15 residues. Germline V gene lookup returns CDR1 LNHDA and CDR2 SQIVND (reference sequence). The trim removed 5 bases at V and 5 bases at J, leaving 10 bases unmatched. In DNA form, the CDR3 reads TGTGCCAGTAGTCTCTACAGGGGGGACGCGACTGAAGCTTTCTTT. It translates to CASSLYRGDATEAFF.

The rearrangement joins TRBV10-1 to TRBJ2-7; the match to TRBD2 covers 13 bases. With 3 bases clipped from V and 7 bases from J, the junction kept 3 bases outside the gene matches. Germline assignment: CDR1 WNHNN and CDR2 SYGVQD (reference sequence). The CDR3 runs 14 residues. The CDR3 spells CASSEPGLAGEQYF. In DNA, the CDR3 is TGCGCCAGCAGTGAACCGGGACTAGCGGGGGAGCAGTACTTC.

The chain uses TRBV14 and TRBJ2-1, with D tentatively TRBD1 (6 bases). CDR1 and CDR2 (germline): SGHDN, FVKESK. The CDR3 is 17 residues long. V was trimmed by 4 bases and J by 0 bases, leaving 16 bases between them. CDR3 nucleotides: TGTGCCAGCAGCCGAATCCCCGGACAGAGCTCCTACAATGAGCAGTTCTTC. This codes for CASSRIPGQSSYNEQFF. The variable domain in full, completed from reference TRBV14 and TRBJ2-1, reads EAGVTQFPSHSVIEKGQTVTLRCDPISGHDNLYWYRRVMGKEIKFLLHFVKESKQDESGMPNNRFLAERTGGTYSTLKVQPAELEDSGVYFCASSRIPGQSSYNEQFFGPGTRLTVL.

The rearrangement joins TRBV28 to TRBJ2-6, with D perhaps matching TRBD1 or TRBD2 (8 bases each). The V gene's germline CDR1 is MDHEN and CDR2 SYDVKM. Trimming took off 9 bases at V and 0 bases at J, with 24 bases between the two ends. The CDR3 is 19 residues long. The CDR3 is CASSSDRALADSGANVLTF. Here the CDR3 DNA reads TGTGCCAGTTCTTCGGACAGGGCACTAGCGGACTCTGGGGCCAACGTCCTGACTTTC.

This chain joins TRBV18 and TRBJ2-7; a weak D match, TRBD1 (6 bases). CDR3 length: 15 residues. The germline V gene has CDR1 KGHSH and CDR2 LQKENI. Trimming took 2 bases from V and 0 from J, leaving 11 bases between them. The CDR3 protein is CASSPYEDSSYEQYF. Here the CDR3 DNA reads TGTGCCAGCTCACCATACGAGGACAGCTCCTACGAGCAGTACTTC.

DNA of the CDR3: TGTGCCAGCAGCCGGACTAGCAGGGGTGAGCAGTTCTTC. Amino acid sequence: CASSRTSRGEQFF. The V gene is TRBV11-2, the J gene TRBJ2-1; 8 bases align to TRBD2. Looked up from germline, CDR1 is SGHAT and CDR2 is FQNNGV. The CDR3 covers 13 residues. V trimming: 5 bases; J trimming: 9 bases; junction bases outside the gene matches: 6.

V usage is TRBV20-1 and J usage is TRBJ2-7; D not resolved. The CDR3 covers 11 residues. V lost 5 bases, J lost 4 bases, and 9 bases lay in between. The germline gives CDR1 DFQATT, CDR2 SNEGSKA (reference sequence). The CDR3 region is CSAPHYYEQYF. The CDR3 DNA follows: TGCAGTGCTCCTCACTATTACGAGCAGTACTTC.

This rearrangement joins TRBV4-2 to TRBJ2-5, with 11 bases matching TRBD2. Germline CDR1 LGHNA, CDR2 YNFKEQ. This CDR3 contains 20 residues. V lost 4 bases to trimming and J lost 1 base; unmatched junction nucleotides: 17. The CDR3 region has the DNA TGTGCCAGCAGCCGGAAACCTCCGGCCCCGGGACTAGCGGCCCAAGAGACCCAGTACTTC. This encodes CASSRKPPAPGLAAQETQYF.

This clone was found many times. The V gene is TRBV6-1, the J gene TRBJ2-7; 7 positions agree with TRBD1. This CDR3 is built from 14 residues. V lost 8 bases to trimming and J lost 3 bases; unmatched junction nucleotides: 10. Per the germline V gene, CDR1 is MNHNS and CDR2 is SASEGT. The CDR3 nucleotides read TGTGCCAGCGGATTTTTGCAGGGGGACTACGAGCAGTACTTC. Amino acid sequence: CASGFLQGDYEQYF.

The V call is TRBV2, the J call TRBJ2-3; a weak D match, TRBD2 (7 bases). The V end lost 6 bases, the J end lost 4 bases, and 14 bases lay between the germline ends. Germline values: CDR1 SNHLY, CDR2 FYNNEI. The CDR3 is 14 residues long. The CDR3 DNA reads as TGTGCCAGCAGCGCTACGGGGGGCCCAGATACGCAGTATTTT. Amino acid sequence: CASSATGGPDTQYF.

The chain recombines TRBV27 with TRBJ2-1; 7 bases align to TRBD2. This CDR3 is built from 15 residues. Trimming removed 3 bases from V and 3 bases from J; junction bases left unmatched: 5. Germline V gene data show CDR1 as MNHEY and CDR2 as SMNVEV (reference sequence). The CDR3 bases are TGTGCCAGCAGTTTTGGCGGGGGACTCTACAATGAGCAGTTCTTC. Its translation is CASSFGGGLYNEQFF.

V and J are TRBV7-8 and TRBJ1-1; tentative D call: TRBD1 (6 bases). CDR3 length equals 15 residues. V gave up 5 bases and J gave up 1 base, with 14 bases separating them. CDR1 and CDR2 (germline): SGHVS, FQNEAQ. This chain's CDR3 is CASSEHQGWNTEAFF. CDR3 coding DNA: TGTGCCAGCAGCGAACATCAGGGGTGGAACACTGAAGCTTTCTTT.

This clone appeared a single time. The chain is built from TRBV27 and TRBJ1-3; D is ambiguous. Germline V gene data show CDR1 as MNHEY and CDR2 as SMNVEV (reference sequence). The V and J ends lost 0 bases and 4 bases respectively, with 19 bases between them. The CDR3 consists of 18 residues. Here the CDR3 DNA reads TGTGCCAGCAGTTTATCGGGCACTGCGGCAGCTCCAGGAAACACCATATATTTT. Translated: CASSLSGTAAAPGNTIYF.

This sequence joins TRBV27 and TRBJ2-6; TRBD1 matches at 10 bases. CDR1 is MNHEY and CDR2 is SMNVEV in the germline V gene (reference sequence). J gave up 0 bases and V 6 bases, and 5 bases lay outside the gene matches. CDR3 length: 17 residues. The chain's CDR3 is CASRPGQGNSGANVLTF. In nucleotides, the CDR3 is TGTGCCAGCAGGCCGGGACAGGGGAACTCTGGGGCCAACGTCCTGACTTTC.

The chain is built from TRBV5-6 and TRBJ1-5; no definite D call. V was trimmed by 0 bases and J by 7 bases, leaving 11 bases between them. The CDR3 loop spans 14 amino acids. Germline-derived CDR1 and CDR2 are SGHDT and YYEEEE. CDR3 coding DNA: TGTGCCAGCAGCTTGGCCCGCTCCGGGCAGCCCCAGCATTTT. Its protein is CASSLARSGQPQHF.

J is TRBJ2-1 and V is TRBV4-1; 9 bases map to TRBD2. Trimming cost V 0 bases and J 9 bases; bases outside gene matches: 9. The CDR3 consists of 16 residues. Germline assignment: CDR1 MGHRA and CDR2 YSYEKL. The CDR3 DNA reads as TGCGCCAGCAGCCAAGATCCGCGCGGGGGGGCGGGTGAGCAGTTCTTC. The encoded protein is CASSQDPRGGAGEQFF.

The sample holds one count of this clone. The gene calls are TRBV6-1 and TRBJ2-5; the match to TRBD1 covers 8 bases. The V segment lost 3 bases and the J segment 3 bases; nucleotides outside the gene matches: 12. The CDR3 consists of 17 residues. The germline gives CDR1 MNHNS, CDR2 SASEGT. CDR3 protein: CASSDRIGTGEKETQYF. CDR3 bases: TGTGCCAGCAGTGACCGTATCGGGACAGGAGAAAAAGAGACCCAGTACTTC.

This clone was counted ten times or more. This same CDR3 is encoded by further DNA sequences in the sample. The V and J genes are TRBV4-1 and TRBJ2-7, with 11 bases aligning to TRBD1. Germline loops: CDR1 MGHRA, CDR2 YSYEKL. This CDR3 has 15 residues. With V trimmed by 3 bases and J by 2 bases, 3 bases remained unmatched. DNA of the CDR3: TGCGCCAGCAGCCAGGGGACAGGGGGGACCTACGAGCAGTACTTC. Amino acid sequence: CASSQGTGGTYEQYF.

The genes are TRBV19 and TRBJ2-7, with D possibly called TRBD1 or TRBD2 (5 bases each). Trimming shortened V by 4 bases and J by 2 bases, and 15 bases separated the two germline ends. The length of the CDR3 is 15 residues. Germline CDR1 LNHDA, CDR2 SQIVND (reference sequence). CDR3 region: CASSRTVRGPYEQYF. CDR3 bases: TGTGCCAGTAGTAGGACCGTTAGGGGACCCTACGAGCAGTACTTC.

The chain uses TRBV19 and TRBJ2-1; D unresolved. Germline V gives CDR1 LNHDA, CDR2 SQIVND (reference sequence). This CDR3 comprises 13 residues. Deletions cut 4 bases from V and 5 bases from J, with 9 bases between. The CDR3 DNA follows: TGTGCCAGTAGTAGGTCAGACAACAATGAGCAGTTCTTC. Its protein is CASSRSDNNEQFF.

J is TRBJ2-1 and V is TRBV5-6, with TRBD1 identical over 10 bases. Losses at the gene ends were 4 bases for V and 3 bases for J; bases not matched to a gene: 10. Per germline, CDR1 SGHDT and CDR2 YYEEEE. The CDR3 has 17 amino acids. The CDR3 sequence is CASSPAPGQGNYNEQFF. CDR3 DNA: TGTGCCAGCAGCCCCGCCCCGGGACAGGGGAACTACAATGAGCAGTTCTTC.

DNA of the CDR3: TGTGCCAGCTCACCACGGCAGGGCGAAAACATTCAGTACTTC. It yields the protein CASSPRQGENIQYF. The J gene is TRBJ2-4, the V gene TRBV18, with D maybe TRBD1 (5 bases). The germline gives CDR1 KGHSH, CDR2 LQKENI. The CDR3 sequence is 14 residues long. The V gene lost 1 base and the J gene lost 5 bases, with 9 bases spanning the gap.

The J gene is TRBJ2-7, the V gene TRBV15; weak D call: TRBD2 (6 bases). CDR3 length equals 16 residues. Germline-derived CDR1 and CDR2 are LNHNV and YYDKDF (reference sequence). Deletions cut 0 bases from V and 4 bases from J, with 16 bases between. The CDR3 DNA sequence: TGTGCCACCAGCAGAGATCAAGTGGGGAGGAGTTACGAGCAGTACTTC. Translation gives CATSRDQVGRSYEQYF.

This sequence joins TRBV28 and TRBJ2-7, with D perhaps TRBD2 (6 bases). The CDR3 covers 12 residues. V lost 8 bases and J 2 bases, leaving 10 bases between the germline ends. The germline V gene encodes CDR1 MDHEN and CDR2 SYDVKM. The CDR3 nucleotides read TGTGCCAGCGGGACTCCCACCTACGAGCAGTACTTC. Its translation: CASGTPTYEQYF.

V and J are TRBV5-1 and TRBJ1-1, with D possibly matching TRBD1 (6 bases). Germline CDR1 is SGHRS and CDR2 is YFSETQ. The germline V and J ends were trimmed by 1 base and 5 bases, with 12 bases remaining between them. The CDR3 length is 14 residues. CDR3 in amino acids: CASSLRGRGTEAFF. The CDR3 DNA reads as TGCGCCAGCAGCTTGCGGGGGCGAGGGACTGAAGCTTTCTTT.

V usage is TRBV5-6 and J usage is TRBJ1-5; TRBD1 aligns across 9 bases. Trimming removed 1 base from V and 6 bases from J; junction bases left unmatched: 8. CDR1 is SGHDT and CDR2 is YYEEEE in the germline V gene. The CDR3 contains 16 residues. CDR3 region: CASSLFSDRGSQPQHF. CDR3 DNA sequence: TGTGCCAGCAGCTTGTTCTCGGACAGGGGCTCTCAGCCCCAGCATTTT.

Regarding this clone: The sample carries other DNA sequences with the same CDR3. This rearrangement joins TRBV29-1 to TRBJ1-1, with D hard to call. V lost 4 bases to trimming and J lost 5 bases, with 14 bases between them. Per the germline V gene, CDR1 is SQVTM and CDR2 is ANQGSEA. This CDR3 has 13 amino acids. CDR3 coding DNA: TGCAGCGTTGTGGGGTTAGGCTTTACTGAAGCTTTCTTT. Protein: CSVVGLGFTEAFF.

The chain uses TRBV6-1 and TRBJ2-7, with TRBD1 matching over 11 bases. CDR1 and CDR2 (germline): MNHNS, SASEGT. Trimming cost V 6 bases and J 5 bases; bases outside gene matches: 6. This CDR3 contains 14 residues. The CDR3 reads CASREDRGLNEQYF. The CDR3 DNA sequence: TGTGCCAGCAGGGAGGACAGGGGGCTCAACGAGCAGTACTTC.

This clone was seen more than once but under ten times. The chain uses TRBV30 and TRBJ2-5; D not resolved. This CDR3 region has 11 residues. Germline CDR1 is GTSNPN and CDR2 is SVGIG (reference sequence). The V end was cut by 4 bases, the J end by 1 base, with 4 bases between. Here the CDR3 DNA reads TGTGCCTGGAACATCCAAGAGACCCAGTACTTC. This gives the protein CAWNIQETQYF.